This record covers a single T cell receptor beta chain. Profiled with immunoSEQ multiplex PCR; TCRdb holds only in-frame clones, not every one. The profile covers approximately 76,000 clones, with around nine tenths appearing a single time and 0.25% taken by the ten largest. The data originate from a study of technical replicates of blood from a handful of donors. V was cut by 0 bases and J by 4 bases, with 7 bases left in between. Germline CDR1 reads MGHRA; CDR2 reads YSYEKL. The CDR3 has 13 amino acids. This chain joins TRBV4-1 and TRBJ2-7, with D hard to call. The receptor was derived from a human donor in good health. Input material: T cells isolated from PBMCs. CDR3 amino acids: CASSQESVYEQYF. DNA of the CDR3: TGCGCCAGCAGCCAAGAGTCCGTGTACGAGCAGTACTTC.